These 19 T cell receptor beta chains originate from one sample sequenced in a study of CD8 T cells in ankylosing spondylitis. A single record per CDR3 protein comes from TCRdb applying MiXCR to the 5' RACE reads. The sample consists of roughly 30,000 distinct CDR3 sequences, 5% to 5.5% of them appearing once. Input material: blood, either unsorted or a sorted T cell fraction (not recorded which). These receptors all come from a female donor with ankylosing spondylitis or in good health (not recorded which).

This clonotype was observed at least ten times. The rearrangement joins TRBV9 to TRBJ2-5; 9 positions match TRBD1. With V trimmed by 0 bases and J by 5 bases, 5 bases remained unmatched. The CDR3 is 15 amino acids. Germline CDR1 and CDR2: SGDLS and YYNGEE. The CDR3 DNA is TGTGCCAGCAGCGTAGCTGGACAGGGGACCGAGACCCAGTACTTC. It translates to CASSVAGQGTETQYF.

This sequence joins TRBV9 and TRBJ2-1; D remains unclear. The CDR3 loop spans 15 amino acids. CDR1 SGDLS and CDR2 YYNGEE come from the germline V gene. The V end was cut by 4 bases, the J end by 7 bases, with 18 bases between. CDR3 in amino acids: CASSLSSEAGNEQFF. DNA of the CDR3: TGTGCCAGCAGCCTCTCCAGCGAGGCAGGTAATGAGCAGTTCTTC.

By frequency in the sample, this clonotype is medium-sized. V and J are TRBV9 and TRBJ2-7, with 8 bases lining up with TRBD2. Looked up from germline, CDR1 is SGDLS and CDR2 is YYNGEE. This CDR3 contains 14 residues. The V and J ends lost 3 bases and 7 bases, in that order; junction bases with no gene match: 9. CDR3 DNA sequence: TGTGCCAGCAGCGCGGGACTAGTATTGGGAGAGCAGTACTTC. Its translation is CASSAGLVLGEQYF.

This clonotype occurred many times. This CDR3 reads CASSVEGQGVNTIYF. The CDR3 coding sequence is TGTGCCAGCAGCGTAGAGGGCCAGGGTGTCAACACCATATATTTT. The V and J genes are TRBV9 and TRBJ1-3; maybe TRBD1 (5 bases). This CDR3 contains 15 residues. Trimming removed 0 bases from V and 7 bases from J, with 14 bases in between. The germline CDR1 and CDR2 sequences are SGDLS and YYNGEE. Looking up the rest from reference TRBV9 and TRBJ1-3 gives the full variable domain: DSGVTQTPKHLITATGQRVTLRCSPRSGDLSVYWYQQSLDQGLQFLIQYYNGEERAKGNILERFSAQQFPDLHSELNLSSLELGDSALYFCASSVEGQGVNTIYFGEGSWLTVV.

This clonotype showed up many times. The J gene is TRBJ2-1, the V gene TRBV9; D may be TRBD2 (5 bases). Per germline, CDR1 SGDLS and CDR2 YYNGEE. This CDR3 region has 14 residues. Trimming removed 0 bases from V and 4 bases from J, with 8 bases in between. The CDR3 sequence: CASSVEGVYNEQFF. The CDR3, as DNA: TGTGCCAGCAGCGTAGAGGGAGTATACAATGAGCAGTTCTTC. The entire variable domain, with the rest obtained from reference TRBV9 and TRBJ2-1, is as follows: DSGVTQTPKHLITATGQRVTLRCSPRSGDLSVYWYQQSLDQGLQFLIQYYNGEERAKGNILERFSAQQFPDLHSELNLSSLELGDSALYFCASSVEGVYNEQFFGPGTRLTVL.

This clonotype was detected a few times. The chain combines TRBV9 with TRBJ2-1, with unresolved D. The ends were cut back, 0 bases at V and 7 bases at J, with 14 bases in the middle. This CDR3 comprises 15 residues. The V gene's germline CDR1 is SGDLS and CDR2 YYNGEE. The CDR3 sequence: CASSVAVGQSNEQFF. Here the CDR3 DNA reads TGTGCCAGCAGCGTAGCTGTGGGCCAGAGTAATGAGCAGTTCTTC.

V is TRBV9 and J is TRBJ2-3; 7 bases fit TRBD2. The CDR3 totals 16 residues. Germline trimming cut 3 bases from V and 3 bases from J; bases unmatched to any gene: 10. In germline, CDR1 is SGDLS, CDR2 YYNGEE. The CDR3 region has the DNA TGTGCCAGCAGCGCCAACGGACTAGGCGAAACAGATACGCAGTATTTT. Residues: CASSANGLGETDTQYF.

This clonotype was counted many times. The chain joins TRBV9 to TRBJ2-7; 7 positions match TRBD2. The CDR3 covers 14 residues. With 4 bases clipped from V and 3 bases from J, the junction kept 7 bases outside the gene matches. Per the germline V gene, CDR1 is SGDLS and CDR2 is YYNGEE. For the CDR3, the DNA is TGTGCCAGCAGCAAGCGGGATACTTACTACGAGCAGTACTTC. Its translation is CASSKRDTYYEQYF.

This clonotype was detected many times. The chain is built from TRBV9 and TRBJ2-5, with 9 bases matching TRBD2. Per the germline V gene, CDR1 is SGDLS and CDR2 is YYNGEE. This CDR3 spans 15 amino acids. Losses at the gene ends were 6 bases for V and 1 base for J; bases not matched to a gene: 7. CDR3 protein: CASTASGGLQETQYF. DNA for the CDR3: TGTGCCAGCACCGCAAGCGGGGGGCTCCAAGAGACCCAGTACTTC.

This clonotype was recorded at least ten times. This chain connects TRBV9 to TRBJ2-5, with 13 bases fitting TRBD2. The CDR3 spans 16 residues. CDR1 is SGDLS, CDR2 YYNGEE, per germline. Trimming cost V 3 bases and J 2 bases; bases outside gene matches: 4. Written as DNA, the CDR3 is TGTGCCAGCAGCGGGAGGACTAGCGGGAGACAAGAGACCCAGTACTTC. This encodes CASSGRTSGRQETQYF.

This clonotype has at least ten counts. CDR3 region: CASSTSAGGTEAFF. The CDR3 DNA reads as TGTGCCAGCAGCACATCCGCGGGGGGCACTGAAGCTTTCTTT. The genes are TRBV9 and TRBJ1-1, with D possibly matching TRBD1 (5 bases). CDR3 length equals 14 residues. The V and J ends lost 4 bases and 4 bases respectively, with 14 bases between them. CDR1 and CDR2 from the germline V gene are SGDLS and YYNGEE.

This clonotype was recorded many times. V and J are TRBV9 and TRBJ1-1; possibly TRBD1 for D (5 bases). The CDR3 extends over 17 amino acids. CDR1 and CDR2 from the germline V gene are SGDLS and YYNGEE. Trimming pared 4 bases from V and 0 bases from J, leaving 19 bases between. The CDR3 region is CASSNDRQLVMNTEAFF. The CDR3 bases are TGTGCCAGCAGCAACGACCGACAGCTAGTAATGAACACTGAAGCTTTCTTT.

The sample holds many counts of this clonotype. V gene TRBV9 combines with J gene TRBJ2-5; TRBD2 is a possible D gene (6 bases). The V gene lost 0 bases and the J gene lost 4 bases, with 13 bases spanning the gap. The CDR3 runs 15 residues. The germline V gene has CDR1 SGDLS and CDR2 YYNGEE. CDR3 DNA sequence: TGTGCCAGCAGCGTAGCTACGGGGGAAGGAGAGACCCAGTACTTC. This gives the protein CASSVATGEGETQYF.

This clonotype came up many times. The chain employs TRBV21-1 and TRBJ2-1; TRBD2, the table's D call, was not compared with the DNA. TRBV21-1 is reported as a pseudogene. The CDR3 has 15 amino acids. The CDR3 DNA sequence: TGTGCCAGCCTCAGGCCCGGGGGGCTGTACAATGAGCAGTTCTTC. Translating gives CASLRPGGLYNEQFF.

Ten or more counts support this clonotype. For the CDR3, the DNA is TGTGCCAGCAGCGTCGCTTGGGCTGGAAACACCATATATTTT. This codes for CASSVAWAGNTIYF. The chain is built from TRBV9 and TRBJ1-3; D is undetermined. CDR1 and CDR2 from the germline V gene are SGDLS and YYNGEE. The CDR3 totals 14 residues. Trimming left V 2 bases short and J 2 bases short, with 8 bases between.

This clonotype was seen many times. This chain connects TRBV9 to TRBJ1-2; D is possibly TRBD1 (5 bases). Between the trimmed V and J ends, which lost 4 bases and 3 bases, there was a span of 13 bases. In germline, CDR1 is SGDLS, CDR2 YYNGEE. This CDR3 contains 14 residues. CDR3 protein: CASSPQAGDYGYTF. DNA for the CDR3: TGTGCCAGCAGCCCACAGGCCGGGGACTATGGCTACACCTTC.

This clonotype has at least ten counts. V gene TRBV9 combines with J gene TRBJ1-5; no reliable D call. Between the trimmed V and J ends, which lost 3 bases and 0 bases, there was a span of 10 bases. In germline, CDR1 is SGDLS, CDR2 YYNGEE. The CDR3 is made up of 15 amino acids. CDR3 DNA sequence: TGTGCCAGCAGCGCCGGGTACGATAGCAATCAGCCCCAGCATTTT. This gives the protein CASSAGYDSNQPQHF.

This clonotype has a count of ten or more. This rearrangement joins TRBV9 to TRBJ2-2; unclear D gene. V was cut by 0 bases and J by 3 bases, with 6 bases left in between. The CDR3 is 14 residues long. Germline-derived CDR1 and CDR2 are SGDLS and YYNGEE. DNA for the CDR3: TGTGCCAGCAGCGTAGTCCTTGACACCGGGGAGCTGTTTTTT. Its protein product is CASSVVLDTGELFF.

This clonotype came up many times. The chain links TRBV9 to TRBJ2-5, with D possibly being TRBD1 (6 bases). The CDR3 loop spans 15 amino acids. V lost 4 bases, J lost 4 bases, and 17 bases lay in between. Germline V gene sequence: CDR1 SGDLS, CDR2 YYNGEE. This CDR3 is CASSLGTPLGETQYF. CDR3 sequence (DNA): TGTGCCAGCAGCCTCGGGACACCCCTGGGAGAGACCCAGTACTTC.